This is a list of T cell receptor beta chains from one sample in a study of T cell responses to AZD1222 COVID-19 vaccine. Produced via immunoSEQ multiplex PCR; TCRdb's table is partial and in-frame only. The table records tens of thousands of clones, 65% to 85% of them present only once. The sample in question was peripheral blood, obtained 28 days after the second AZD1222 dose. The receptors here all came from an adult who received the AZD1222 COVID-19 vaccine. Each CDR3 is given with its conserved first and last residue. The order of the fields is CDR3 DNA, CDR3 protein, D gene, clone size, J gene, V gene. D genes are given only for firm matches. Some rows have no size entry. The others give once, few or many, or a class for an expanded clone.

cdr3_nt: TGTGCCAGCAGCCAAGGAGGGTTCCGGGCAGATACGCAGTATTTT
cdr3_aa: CASSQGGFRADTQYF
d_call: .
clone_size: .
j_call: TRBJ2-3
v_call: TRBV14

cdr3_nt: TGTGCCACCAGCGGAAAACAGGGGGCGAACACTGAAGCTTTCTTT
cdr3_aa: CATSGKQGANTEAFF
d_call: TRBD1
clone_size: .
j_call: TRBJ1-1
v_call: TRBV15

cdr3_nt: TGTGCCAGCAGTTTATTTTGGCAAAATCGAGAGACCCAGTACTTC
cdr3_aa: CASSLFWQNRETQYF
d_call: .
clone_size: .
j_call: TRBJ2-5
v_call: TRBV27

cdr3_nt: TGTGCCAGATCCACAGAGAATCCGAATGAGCAGTTCTTC
cdr3_aa: CARSTENPNEQFF
d_call: .
clone_size: .
j_call: TRBJ2-1
v_call: TRBV7-9

cdr3_nt: TGTGCCAGCAGTTTATGGGGTAACTATGGCTACACCTTC
cdr3_aa: CASSLWGNYGYTF
d_call: .
clone_size: .
j_call: TRBJ1-2
v_call: TRBV27

cdr3_nt: TGTGCCAGCAGCCCCAGGACATATGAGCAGTTCTTC
cdr3_aa: CASSPRTYEQFF
d_call: .
clone_size: once
j_call: TRBJ2-1
v_call: TRBV6-2/TRBV6-3

cdr3_nt: TGTGCCAGCAGCTTGGAAGGACTAGCGAGAAATACGCAGTATTTT
cdr3_aa: CASSLEGLARNTQYF
d_call: TRBD2
clone_size: .
j_call: TRBJ2-3
v_call: TRBV5-6

cdr3_nt: TGCAGCGCCGGGACAGGGCACGAGCAGTACTTC
cdr3_aa: CSAGTGHEQYF
d_call: TRBD1
clone_size: .
j_call: TRBJ2-7
v_call: TRBV29-1

cdr3_nt: TGTGCCAGCAGTGAGGGACTAGCGGGATACAATGAGCAGTTCTTC
cdr3_aa: CASSEGLAGYNEQFF
d_call: TRBD2
clone_size: once
j_call: TRBJ2-1
v_call: TRBV6-4

cdr3_nt: TGTGCCAGCAGCCGACCGAGGTCACCCCTCCACTTT
cdr3_aa: CASSRPRSPLHF
d_call: .
clone_size: once
j_call: TRBJ1-6
v_call: TRBV7-9

cdr3_nt: TGTGCCAGCAGGGGGGTGACGCCTGAAGCTTTCTTT
cdr3_aa: CASRGVTPEAFF
d_call: .
clone_size: once
j_call: TRBJ1-1
v_call: TRBV5-5

cdr3_nt: TGCGCCAGCAGCCAAGAGCCGGGCAGGGTTTGGAGCACTGAAGCTTTCTTT
cdr3_aa: CASSQEPGRVWSTEAFF
d_call: .
clone_size: .
j_call: TRBJ1-1
v_call: TRBV4-1

cdr3_nt: TGTGCCAGCAGATTGGAAGCTAACTATGGCTACACCTTC
cdr3_aa: CASRLEANYGYTF
d_call: .
clone_size: .
j_call: TRBJ1-2
v_call: TRBV2

cdr3_nt: TGTGCCAGCAGGCGGGGGACTAACACCGGGGAGCTGTTTTTT
cdr3_aa: CASRRGTNTGELFF
d_call: TRBD2
clone_size: .
j_call: TRBJ2-2
v_call: TRBV27

cdr3_nt: TGTGCCATCAGTGATTTGGGGGCTGGCTACACCTTC
cdr3_aa: CAISDLGAGYTF
d_call: .
clone_size: .
j_call: TRBJ1-2
v_call: TRBV10-3

cdr3_nt: TGTGCCAGCAGCCCGATCCCCGGGGGCGCGGGGGCCGGGGAGCTGTTTTTT
cdr3_aa: CASSPIPGGAGAGELFF
d_call: .
clone_size: .
j_call: TRBJ2-2
v_call: TRBV7-3

cdr3_nt: TGTGCCAGCAGCGTACAGGGAAATGAGCAGTTCTTC
cdr3_aa: CASSVQGNEQFF
d_call: .
clone_size: .
j_call: TRBJ2-1
v_call: TRBV9

cdr3_nt: TGTGCCAGCCTGAACGGAGTTGATAATGAAGCTTTCTTT
cdr3_aa: CASLNGVDNEAFF
d_call: .
clone_size: .
j_call: TRBJ1-1
v_call: TRBV2

cdr3_nt: TGTGCCAGCAGCTTACGGGGGATGGATGGCTACACCTTC
cdr3_aa: CASSLRGMDGYTF
d_call: .
clone_size: .
j_call: TRBJ1-2
v_call: TRBV7-3

cdr3_nt: TGTGCCAGCAGCCAAGCGGGGGGAGGCGAGCAGTACTTC
cdr3_aa: CASSQAGGGEQYF
d_call: TRBD2
clone_size: .
j_call: TRBJ2-7
v_call: TRBV3-1/TRBV3-2

cdr3_nt: TGCGCCAGCAGCTTGGCTAGCGGGGGGAATGAGCAGTTCTTC
cdr3_aa: CASSLASGGNEQFF
d_call: TRBD2
clone_size: .
j_call: TRBJ2-1
v_call: TRBV5-1

cdr3_nt: TGTGCCAGTGGGGACCTAGTCTATAATTCACCCCTCCACTTT
cdr3_aa: CASGDLVYNSPLHF
d_call: .
clone_size: few
j_call: TRBJ1-6
v_call: TRBV19

cdr3_nt: TGTGCCAGCAGTTTAGATTTCTACGAGCAGTACTTC
cdr3_aa: CASSLDFYEQYF
d_call: .
clone_size: .
j_call: TRBJ2-7
v_call: TRBV12-3/TRBV12-4

cdr3_nt: TGTGCCAGCAGCCAAGATGAGGCAGCCTATGGCTACACCTTC
cdr3_aa: CASSQDEAAYGYTF
d_call: .
clone_size: .
j_call: TRBJ1-2
v_call: TRBV3-1/TRBV3-2

cdr3_nt: TGTGCCACCAGCAGATCGGGACTAGCGGGGGTCGTCTACGAGCAGTACTTC
cdr3_aa: CATSRSGLAGVVYEQYF
d_call: TRBD2
clone_size: .
j_call: TRBJ2-7
v_call: TRBV15

cdr3_nt: TGTGCCAGCAGCCGTCTAGCGGCAAGCTCCTACAATGAGCAGTTCTTC
cdr3_aa: CASSRLAASSYNEQFF
d_call: TRBD2
clone_size: .
j_call: TRBJ2-1
v_call: TRBV7-3

cdr3_nt: TGTGCCAGCAGCTCGGACAGGGGGCCCTACAATGAGCAGTTCTTC
cdr3_aa: CASSSDRGPYNEQFF
d_call: TRBD1
clone_size: .
j_call: TRBJ2-1
v_call: TRBV7-3

cdr3_nt: TGCGCCAGCAGCTTGGGGGACAGAGGCCCCGATCAGCCCCAGCATTTT
cdr3_aa: CASSLGDRGPDQPQHF
d_call: TRBD1
clone_size: .
j_call: TRBJ1-5
v_call: TRBV5-1

cdr3_nt: TGTGCTAGTGGTTCTGGTACACTGGCCTACGAGCAGTACTTC
cdr3_aa: CASGSGTLAYEQYF
d_call: .
clone_size: .
j_call: TRBJ2-7
v_call: TRBV12-5

cdr3_nt: TGTGCCAGTAGTATAGGGGGCTTGGGGTATCAGCCCCAGCATTTT
cdr3_aa: CASSIGGLGYQPQHF
d_call: .
clone_size: .
j_call: TRBJ1-5
v_call: TRBV19

cdr3_nt: TGCGCCAGCAGCCAGACCGGACAGGGGGCCTATTCACCCCTCCACTTT
cdr3_aa: CASSQTGQGAYSPLHF
d_call: TRBD1
clone_size: .
j_call: TRBJ1-6
v_call: TRBV4-1

cdr3_nt: TGCGCCAGCAGCTTGGGGCCACAGGGGATTGGTGCTAATGAAAAACTGTTTTTT
cdr3_aa: CASSLGPQGIGANEKLFF
d_call: TRBD1
clone_size: .
j_call: TRBJ1-4
v_call: TRBV5-1

cdr3_nt: TGTGCCAGCAGTTTAGAGACAGGGAGACCTGAAGCTTTCTTT
cdr3_aa: CASSLETGRPEAFF
d_call: TRBD1
clone_size: .
j_call: TRBJ1-1
v_call: TRBV27

cdr3_nt: TGTGCCACCAGCACGACACCGACAGGGTTCTCCTACGAGCAGTACTTC
cdr3_aa: CATSTTPTGFSYEQYF
d_call: TRBD1
clone_size: .
j_call: TRBJ2-7
v_call: TRBV15

cdr3_nt: TGCAGCGTTGATGAGGGATATAATGAAAAACTGTTTTTT
cdr3_aa: CSVDEGYNEKLFF
d_call: .
clone_size: .
j_call: TRBJ1-4
v_call: TRBV29-1

cdr3_nt: TGTGCCAGCAGCGACCCCTGGACCTCCTGGGGCTACACCTTC
cdr3_aa: CASSDPWTSWGYTF
d_call: .
clone_size: .
j_call: TRBJ1-2
v_call: TRBV13

cdr3_nt: TGTGCCAGCAGTTCCAGAGAAAAACTGTTTTTT
cdr3_aa: CASSSREKLFF
d_call: .
clone_size: .
j_call: TRBJ1-4
v_call: TRBV6-5

cdr3_nt: TGCGCCAGCAGCCACAATGGACTAGCGGGGGTCTACAATGAGCAGTTCTTC
cdr3_aa: CASSHNGLAGVYNEQFF
d_call: TRBD2
clone_size: .
j_call: TRBJ2-1
v_call: TRBV5-1

cdr3_nt: TGTGCCAGCAGCTTAAAATCGAACACTGAAGCTTTCTTT
cdr3_aa: CASSLKSNTEAFF
d_call: .
clone_size: .
j_call: TRBJ1-1
v_call: TRBV7-3

cdr3_nt: TGTGCCAGCAGCCGGGACGGGGGGGAGCTGTTTTTT
cdr3_aa: CASSRDGGELFF
d_call: .
clone_size: .
j_call: TRBJ2-2
v_call: TRBV5-4

cdr3_nt: TGCGCCAGCAGTCGTGGACTGAATGAGCAGTACTTC
cdr3_aa: CASSRGLNEQYF
d_call: .
clone_size: .
j_call: TRBJ2-7
v_call: TRBV5-1

cdr3_nt: TGCAGCGTTGGAACAGGGACTGGAAACACCATATATTTT
cdr3_aa: CSVGTGTGNTIYF
d_call: .
clone_size: .
j_call: TRBJ1-3
v_call: TRBV29-1

cdr3_nt: TGTGCCAGCAGTCCAACCCCAGTCCGCGCAGATACGCAGTATTTT
cdr3_aa: CASSPTPVRADTQYF
d_call: .
clone_size: few
j_call: TRBJ2-3
v_call: TRBV6-5

cdr3_nt: TGCAGCGTTGAGGCGTTCGGGGGAAATGGCTACACCTTC
cdr3_aa: CSVEAFGGNGYTF
d_call: .
clone_size: .
j_call: TRBJ1-2
v_call: TRBV29-1

cdr3_nt: TGTGCCAGCAGCTTGGGCCGGGGAGACTATGGCTACACCTTC
cdr3_aa: CASSLGRGDYGYTF
d_call: .
clone_size: .
j_call: TRBJ1-2
v_call: TRBV28

cdr3_nt: TGTGCCAGCAGCCGAGCAGGGGGCGCGAACACTGAAGCTTTCTTT
cdr3_aa: CASSRAGGANTEAFF
d_call: TRBD1
clone_size: .
j_call: TRBJ1-1
v_call: TRBV14

cdr3_nt: TGTGCCAGCAGCGGTATGGGGGACAGAAGCTATGAGACCCAGTACTTC
cdr3_aa: CASSGMGDRSYETQYF
d_call: TRBD1
clone_size: .
j_call: TRBJ2-5
v_call: TRBV9

cdr3_nt: TGTGCGGGAGGATCCTCTAAACTCTCTGGAAACACCATATATTTT
cdr3_aa: CAGGSSKLSGNTIYF
d_call: .
clone_size: .
j_call: TRBJ1-3
v_call: TRBV10-3

cdr3_nt: TGTGCCAGCAGCCAAGTTGGGGAGCAGTACTTC
cdr3_aa: CASSQVGEQYF
d_call: .
clone_size: .
j_call: TRBJ2-7
v_call: TRBV3-1/TRBV3-2

cdr3_nt: TGTGCCAGCAGCGTGGGTAGGACAACGACTGAAGCTTTCTTT
cdr3_aa: CASSVGRTTTEAFF
d_call: .
clone_size: .
j_call: TRBJ1-1
v_call: TRBV9

cdr3_nt: TGTGCCAGCACAAAACTCGGGACAGCAACGCTTTCTAGCACAGATACGCAGTATTTT
cdr3_aa: CASTKLGTATLSSTDTQYF
d_call: TRBD1
clone_size: .
j_call: TRBJ2-3
v_call: TRBV27

cdr3_nt: TGTGCCAGCTGGACAGGGCTGAGTCAGCCCCAGCATTTT
cdr3_aa: CASWTGLSQPQHF
d_call: TRBD1
clone_size: .
j_call: TRBJ1-5
v_call: TRBV6-5

cdr3_nt: TGTGCCAGCAGCTTAGCGGGACAGACCTATGGCTACACCTTC
cdr3_aa: CASSLAGQTYGYTF
d_call: TRBD1
clone_size: .
j_call: TRBJ1-2
v_call: TRBV7-9

cdr3_nt: TGCGCCAGCAGCCCTGGACAGGGAGGAACTGAAGCTTTCTTT
cdr3_aa: CASSPGQGGTEAFF
d_call: TRBD1
clone_size: .
j_call: TRBJ1-1
v_call: TRBV5-1

cdr3_nt: TGCGCCAGCAGACCGAACCCCGGGACAGGGGCCTTGAGCTCCTACGAGCAGTACTTC
cdr3_aa: CASRPNPGTGALSSYEQYF
d_call: TRBD1
clone_size: few
j_call: TRBJ2-7
v_call: TRBV5-1